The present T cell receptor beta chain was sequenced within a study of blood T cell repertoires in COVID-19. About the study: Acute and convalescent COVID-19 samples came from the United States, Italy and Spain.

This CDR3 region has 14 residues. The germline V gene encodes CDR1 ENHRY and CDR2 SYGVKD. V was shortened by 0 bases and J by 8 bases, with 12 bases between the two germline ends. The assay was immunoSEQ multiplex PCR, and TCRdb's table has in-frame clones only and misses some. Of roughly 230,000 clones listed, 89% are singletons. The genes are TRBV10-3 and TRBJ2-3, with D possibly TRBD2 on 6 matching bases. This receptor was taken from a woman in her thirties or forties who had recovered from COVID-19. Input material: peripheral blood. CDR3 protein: CAISESTGVGTQYF. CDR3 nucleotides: TGTGCCATCAGTGAGTCGACGGGGGTAGGTACGCAGTATTTT.